The 27 T cell receptor beta chains below were found in one sample sequenced in a study of T cell responses to AZD1222 COVID-19 vaccine. The assay was immunoSEQ multiplex PCR, and TCRdb's table has in-frame clones only and misses some. The table lists under 200,000 clones, more than 70% of them singletons. The specimen comprised peripheral blood, sampled 28 days after the second AZD1222 dose. These receptors came from an adult who received the AZD1222 COVID-19 vaccine.

This clone has only one observation. The rearrangement uses TRBV9 and TRBJ2-7, with D maybe TRBD2 (5 bases). V dropped 1 base and J dropped 3 bases, with 11 bases sitting between them. This CDR3 region has 14 residues. Germline assignment: CDR1 SGDLS and CDR2 YYNGEE. This CDR3 is CASSVNSGGYEQYF. In DNA, the CDR3 is TGTGCCAGCAGCGTAAACAGTGGAGGCTACGAGCAGTACTTC.

This clone was counted a single time. This rearrangement joins TRBV7-2 to TRBJ2-1; 8 bases map to TRBD2. This CDR3 region has 13 residues. Unmatched junction bases numbered 3, after V lost 5 bases and J lost 6 bases. Germline CDR1 and CDR2: SGHTA and FQGNSA. The CDR3 is CASSPGTSNEQFF. The CDR3 DNA reads TGTGCCAGCAGCCCCGGGACTAGCAATGAGCAGTTCTTC.

The CDR3 loop reads CASSPRRGETDTQYF. The DNA for the CDR3 is TGTGCCAGCAGCCCGAGACGGGGGGAAACAGATACGCAGTATTTT. The chain recombines TRBV9 with TRBJ2-3; 7 bases fit TRBD2. The CDR3 has 15 residues. Germline V gives CDR1 SGDLS, CDR2 YYNGEE. Germline trimming cut 4 bases from V and 3 bases from J; bases unmatched to any gene: 8.

The chain links TRBV3-1 (or the pseudogene TRBV3-2) to TRBJ2-1; D gene unclear. V lost 1 base and J lost 6, with 4 bases in between. The CDR3 length is 12 residues. Germline V lookup: CDR1 LGHDT, CDR2 YNNKEL (reference sequence). CDR3 sequence reads: CASSQGVNEQFF. In nucleotides, the CDR3 is TGTGCCAGCAGCCAAGGTGTCAATGAGCAGTTCTTC.

The V gene is TRBV7-3, the J gene TRBJ2-3; 7 nucleotides match TRBD1. Germline V gene lookup returns CDR1 SGHTA and CDR2 FQGTGA. The CDR3 has 16 amino acids. J lost 0 bases, V lost 4 bases, and 7 bases had no gene match. The CDR3 DNA is TGTGCCAGCAGCTCCCGGGACAGCCTTAGCACAGATACGCAGTATTTT. Translating gives CASSSRDSLSTDTQYF.

This chain connects TRBV6-5 to TRBJ2-7; 10 bases map to TRBD1. This CDR3 has 15 residues. Germline CDR1 reads MNHEY; CDR2 reads SVGAGI. Trimming took 7 bases from V and 5 from J; bases not matched to a gene: 11. Here the CDR3 DNA reads TGTGCCAGCATCGAGGGACAGGGGATCGGAGACGAGCAGTACTTC. Its protein product is CASIEGQGIGDEQYF.

The chain recombines TRBV6-5 with TRBJ2-3; no definite D call. Germline CDR1 and CDR2: MNHEY and SVGAGI. Between the trimmed V and J ends, which lost 2 bases and 3 bases, there was a span of 9 bases. This CDR3 has 14 amino acids. CDR3 residues: CASSYEQNTDTQYF. For the CDR3, the DNA is TGTGCCAGCAGTTACGAACAGAATACAGATACGCAGTATTTT.

This clone showed up just a few times. The V call is TRBV6-2 or TRBV6-3, the J call TRBJ2-7, with 11 bases aligning to TRBD2. The CDR3 contains 16 residues. Germline-derived CDR1 and CDR2 are MNHEY and SVGEGT. J gave up 3 bases and V 2 bases, and 6 bases lay outside the gene matches. The CDR3 here is CASSYGGTSGGYEQYF. The CDR3, as DNA: TGTGCCAGCAGTTACGGGGGGACTAGCGGAGGCTACGAGCAGTACTTC.

The chain uses TRBV6-2 or TRBV6-3 and TRBJ1-2; TRBD1 is a possible D gene (5 bases). The germline gives CDR1 MNHEY, CDR2 SVGEGT. Trimming stripped 5 bases from V and 7 bases from J, with 11 bases between. CDR3 length: 12 amino acids. The CDR3 DNA sequence: TGTGCCAGCAGTCGGGACTCGTCTGGCTACACCTTC. Its translation is CASSRDSSGYTF.

This clone was seen more than once but under ten times. The chain links TRBV6-1 to TRBJ1-2; no clear D. V was cut by 2 bases and J by 4 bases, with 8 bases left in between. This CDR3 has 13 residues. CDR1 is MNHNS, CDR2 SASEGT, per germline. CDR3 loop: CASSERLFYGYTF. The CDR3 nucleotides are TGTGCCAGCAGTGAAAGGCTGTTCTATGGCTACACCTTC.

The rearrangement uses TRBV27 and TRBJ1-1; D is uncertain. Germline V gene data show CDR1 as MNHEY and CDR2 as SMNVEV (reference sequence). The V gene lost 10 bases and the J gene lost 11 bases, with 8 bases spanning the gap. This CDR3 is built from 8 residues. DNA for the CDR3: TGTGCCAACCCGGGGGCTTTCTTT. Translation: CANPGAFF.

The rearrangement joins TRBV30 to TRBJ2-7; TRBD2 matches 12 bases. This CDR3 comprises 17 residues. Germline values: CDR1 GTSNPN, CDR2 SVGIG (reference sequence). Losses at the gene ends were 4 bases for V and 7 bases for J; bases not matched to a gene: 17. CDR3 nucleotides: TGTGCCTGGAACCGGAGGGCTAGCGGGAGGGTCCCGGGGGAGCAGTACTTC. Amino acid sequence: CAWNRRASGRVPGEQYF. The full variable domain, with the rest looked up from reference TRBV30 and TRBJ2-7, is SQTIHQWPATLVQPVGSPLSLECTVEGTSNPNLYWYRQAAGRGLQLLFYSVGIGQISSEVPQNLSASRPQDRQFILSSKKLLLSDSGFYLCAWNRRASGRVPGEQYFGPGTRLTVT.

The chain uses TRBV11-2 and TRBJ2-7, with TRBD2 matching 7 bases. The V gene end was trimmed by 0 bases and the J gene end by 5 bases; junction bases not matched to a gene: 10. Germline V gene data show CDR1 as SGHAT and CDR2 as FQNNGV. There are 16 residues in the CDR3. The CDR3 nucleotides read TGTGCCAGCAGCTTAGAGGCGGGAGATCCTGAGGACGAGCAGTACTTC. It is translated as CASSLEAGDPEDEQYF.

This clone was recorded only once. The chain is built from TRBV28 and TRBJ1-1, with D unclear. The length of the CDR3 is 14 residues. Germline CDR1 and CDR2: MDHEN and SYDVKM. The V end was cut by 5 bases, the J end by 0 bases, with 10 bases between. CDR3: CASSQQSMNTEAFF. The CDR3 DNA is TGTGCCAGCAGTCAGCAGAGCATGAACACTGAAGCTTTCTTT. Using reference TRBV28 and TRBJ1-1 for the parts outside the CDR3, the full variable domain is DVKVTQSSRYLVKRTGEKVFLECVQDMDHENMFWYRQDPGLGLRLIYFSYDVKMKEKGDIPEGYSVSREKKERFSLILESASTNQTSMYLCASSQQSMNTEAFFGQGTRLTVV.

V is TRBV2 and J is TRBJ2-3, with TRBD1 identical over 7 bases. The germline V gene has CDR1 SNHLY and CDR2 FYNNEI. V lost 7 bases and J lost 2; bases outside the gene matches: 6. This CDR3 has 14 residues. Here the CDR3 reads CASTYRGPTDTQYF. The CDR3 DNA is TGTGCCAGCACATACAGGGGCCCCACAGATACGCAGTATTTT.

V usage is TRBV7-6 and J usage is TRBJ2-1; D is unclear. CDR1 and CDR2 (germline): SGHVS, FNYEAQ. The CDR3 length is 14 residues. Trimming removed 5 bases at V and 2 bases at J, with 10 bases between. CDR3 sequence: CASSPPAAYNEQFF. The DNA for the CDR3 is TGTGCCAGCAGCCCCCCGGCGGCCTACAATGAGCAGTTCTTC.

The V call is TRBV4-1, the J call TRBJ2-7; possibly TRBD2 for D (6 bases). The CDR3 has 15 amino acids. Trimming left V 5 bases short and J 3 bases short, with 17 bases between. The germline V gene has CDR1 MGHRA and CDR2 YSYEKL. The CDR3 bases are TGCGCCAGCAGCGGGGTGTCGGCGGGGAACTACGAGCAGTACTTC. This gives the protein CASSGVSAGNYEQYF.

V gene TRBV5-1 combines with J gene TRBJ1-1, with 8 bases aligning to TRBD1. The CDR3 is 16 amino acids. The germline gives CDR1 SGHRS, CDR2 YFSETQ. V gave up 1 base and J gave up 3 bases; unmatched junction bases: 8. The CDR3 region has the DNA TGCGCCAGCAGCTTGAAATTCCAGGACAGGGACACTGAAGCTTTCTTT. It translates to CASSLKFQDRDTEAFF.

This clone came up once. The chain couples TRBV29-1 to TRBJ2-7; 7 bases line up with TRBD1. V shed 7 bases and J 2 bases; nucleotides not matched to a gene: 11. CDR1 is SQVTM, CDR2 ANQGSEA, per germline. The CDR3 is 14 amino acids. The CDR3 loop is CSAGPRTGAYEQYF. The CDR3 nucleotides are TGCAGCGCCGGACCCCGGACAGGAGCCTACGAGCAGTACTTC.

This chain joins TRBV6-5 and TRBJ2-2; 7 bases agree with TRBD2. Trimming took 7 bases from V and 1 from J; bases not matched to a gene: 6. The length of the CDR3 is 15 residues. Per the germline V gene, CDR1 is MNHEY and CDR2 is SVGAGI. In nucleotides, the CDR3 is TGTGCCAGCACATTCTCGGGGGGGAACACCGGGGAGCTGTTTTTT. Translating gives CASTFSGGNTGELFF.

The V and J genes are TRBV5-1 and TRBJ1-1; 7 bases line up with TRBD1. Germline CDR1 is SGHRS and CDR2 is YFSETQ. There are 15 residues in the CDR3. The junction had 7 bases not matched to a gene; V was cut back by 1 base and J by 4 bases. The CDR3 sequence: CASSLTGERGTEAFF. CDR3 in DNA: TGCGCCAGCAGCTTGACAGGGGAGAGGGGCACTGAAGCTTTCTTT.

This clone appeared once. The genes are TRBV5-1 and TRBJ1-4; TRBD1 matches 7 bases. Germline V gene lookup returns CDR1 SGHRS and CDR2 YFSETQ. The CDR3 is 15 residues long. Losses at the gene ends were 0 bases for V and 10 bases for J; bases not matched to a gene: 9. CDR3 DNA: TGCGCCAGCAGCTTGGAGGGCAGTCCAGGGGGAAAACTGTTTTTT. Translated: CASSLEGSPGGKLFF.

V is TRBV29-1 and J is TRBJ2-5; TRBD2 agrees at 11 bases. The CDR3 length is 14 residues. Germline V gene data show CDR1 as SQVTM and CDR2 as ANQGSEA. With V trimmed by 6 bases and J by 5 bases, 8 bases remained unmatched. CDR3 bases: TGCAGCGTAGGGACTAGCGGAGGGGTGGAGACCCAGTACTTC. Protein product: CSVGTSGGVETQYF.

This chain uses TRBV18 with TRBJ2-1, with D possibly called TRBD1 or TRBD2 (5 bases each). The CDR3 covers 16 residues. The V end lost 5 bases, the J end lost 2 bases, and 16 bases lay between the germline ends. The germline gives CDR1 KGHSH, CDR2 LQKENI. CDR3 DNA sequence: TGTGCCAGCTCAAGCCGGGACCTCTCCACCTACAATGAGCAGTTCTTC. Translating it yields CASSSRDLSTYNEQFF.

This chain joins TRBV9 and TRBJ1-1; possible D gene TRBD1, 6 bases. The CDR3 is made up of 14 amino acids. Trimming removed 0 bases from V and 6 bases from J, with 12 bases in between. The V gene's germline CDR1 is SGDLS and CDR2 YYNGEE. The CDR3 region is CASSVGGALPEAFF. Written as DNA, the CDR3 is TGTGCCAGCAGCGTAGGGGGGGCCCTTCCTGAAGCTTTCTTT. The whole variable domain, remainder taken from reference TRBV9 and TRBJ1-1, is DSGVTQTPKHLITATGQRVTLRCSPRSGDLSVYWYQQSLDQGLQFLIQYYNGEERAKGNILERFSAQQFPDLHSELNLSSLELGDSALYFCASSVGGALPEAFFGQGTRLTVV.

The chain is built from TRBV20-1 and TRBJ2-1, with D hard to call. V lost 3 bases and J lost 0, with 9 bases in between. This CDR3 region has 14 residues. Germline CDR1 is DFQATT and CDR2 is SNEGSKA (reference sequence). The CDR3 loop reads CSASLGSSYNEQFF. The DNA for the CDR3 is TGCAGTGCTAGTCTCGGCAGCTCCTACAATGAGCAGTTCTTC.

This clone was recorded only once. This chain links TRBV7-2 with TRBJ2-7, with 10 positions matching TRBD1. The CDR3 runs to 15 residues. With 0 bases clipped from V and 3 bases from J, the junction kept 2 bases outside the gene matches. Germline V gene sequence: CDR1 SGHTA, CDR2 FQGNSA. In DNA form, the CDR3 reads TGTGCCAGCAGCTTAGCGGGACAGGGGCTCTACGAGCAGTACTTC. It is translated as CASSLAGQGLYEQYF.